These 29 T cell receptor beta chains originate from one sample sequenced in a study of a mutant IDH1 vaccine in newly diagnosed glioma (dated by TCRdb to the early 2020s). Read against the paper, the sample's time point label means: week 5, during vaccination. Each vaccine dose, consisting of 300 ug of a 20-mer mutant IDH1 peptide in Montanide, was administered subcutaneously with topical imiquimod. The library was made by the immunoSEQ multiplex PCR assay. Drawn from immuneACCESS, this table holds only the in-frame rearrangements with V and J called that TCRdb kept. Clones are partly lost; checked studies trace under half to an unresolved V gene and leave the rest unexplained. In all, the sample holds roughly 42,000 clones, and 80% to 90% of those were seen once. The ten largest clones capture about 1.5% of the sample. Their target antigens are unknown. The sequenced sample was PBMCs, obtained from a glioma patient whose treatment included an IDH1 peptide vaccine. All receptors derive from a man aged 40-55 years with glioma.

This clone was counted only a few times. V is TRBV19 and J is TRBJ2-6, with D perhaps matching TRBD2 (6 bases). The CDR3 is made up of 16 amino acids. The V gene's germline CDR1 is LNHDA and CDR2 SQIVND (reference sequence). V dropped 5 bases and J dropped 0 bases, with 11 bases sitting between them. CDR3 in DNA: TGTGCCAGTAGTTCCGGGAGATCCTCTGGGGCCAACGTCCTGACTTTC. Protein sequence: CASSSGRSSGANVLTF. Full variable domain (missing parts from reference TRBV19 and TRBJ2-6): DGGITQSPKYLFRKEGQNVTLSCEQNLNHDAMYWYRQDPGQGLRLIYYSQIVNDFQKGDIAEGYSVSREKKESFPLTVTSAQKNPTAFYLCASSSGRSSGANVLTFGAGSRLTVL.

This clone appeared once. The J gene is TRBJ2-1, the V gene TRBV6-4; weak D call: TRBD2 (6 bases). The germline V gene has CDR1 MRHNA and CDR2 SNTAGT. This CDR3 spans 16 amino acids. The ends were cut back, 6 bases at V and 1 base at J, with 16 bases in the middle. The CDR3, as DNA: TGTGCCAGCAGCCTCCTGTGGGGGGATTCCTACAATGAGCAGTTCTTC. This sequence encodes CASSLLWGDSYNEQFF.

CDR3 sequence (DNA): TGCGCCAGCAGCCCTGGGGACAGACCCTATGGCTACACCTTC. This translates into CASSPGDRPYGYTF. The V and J genes are TRBV5-1 and TRBJ1-2; 7 positions agree with TRBD1. The CDR3 runs to 14 residues. V gave up 4 bases and J gave up 4 bases; unmatched junction bases: 7. CDR1 and CDR2 from the germline V gene are SGHRS and YFSETQ.

DNA of the CDR3: TGTGCCAACTTAAGGGGGGCTAGCGGGAGGGGAGAGACCCAGTACTTC. Translated: CANLRGASGRGETQYF. V is TRBV2 and J is TRBJ2-5; TRBD2 agrees at 12 bases. CDR3 size: 16 residues. Germline V CDR1 and CDR2: SNHLY, FYNNEI. Trimming took 10 bases from V and 4 from J; bases not matched to a gene: 13.

This chain connects TRBV7-9 to TRBJ1-3, with D possibly being TRBD1 (5 bases). The ends were cut back, 4 bases at V and 4 bases at J, with 17 bases in the middle. The CDR3 covers 16 residues. Germline lookup yields CDR1 SEHNR and CDR2 FQNEAQ (reference sequence). CDR3 DNA sequence: TGTGCCAGCAGCTCCCAGAGGATGGGGCGCGGAAACACCATATATTTT. This codes for CASSSQRMGRGNTIYF.

The chain has TRBV5-1 and TRBJ2-7; TRBD1 matches 10 bases. The CDR3 length is 15 residues. J was trimmed by 5 bases and V by 4 bases; bases with no gene match: 9. Germline CDR1 SGHRS, CDR2 YFSETQ. The CDR3 nucleotides read TGCGCCAGCAGCCAGACAGGGGGCGTAGGGAACGAGCAGTACTTC. This codes for CASSQTGGVGNEQYF.

This chain uses TRBV7-6 with TRBJ2-3; D perhaps matches TRBD1 (5 bases). Trimming stripped 2 bases from V and 2 bases from J, with 11 bases between. The CDR3 is made up of 15 amino acids. Germline CDR1 is SGHVS and CDR2 is FNYEAQ. The CDR3 loop reads CASSLSNRPTDTQYF. DNA for the CDR3: TGTGCCAGCAGCTTATCAAACAGGCCCACAGATACGCAGTATTTT.

V is TRBV5-1 and J is TRBJ2-3, with 9 bases identical to TRBD1. This CDR3 is built from 17 residues. With 5 bases clipped from V and 6 bases from J, the junction kept 16 bases outside the gene matches. CDR1 and CDR2 (germline): SGHRS, YFSETQ. CDR3 region: CASRLGQGYWLSDTQYF. The DNA of the CDR3 is TGCGCCAGCAGGCTGGGACAGGGATATTGGCTGAGTGATACGCAGTATTTT.

This chain uses TRBV2 with TRBJ1-5; possibly TRBD1 for D (6 bases). Germline V gene data show CDR1 as SNHLY and CDR2 as FYNNEI. Trimming took off 9 bases at V and 2 bases at J, with 17 bases between the two ends. The CDR3 is 15 amino acids. The CDR3, as DNA: TGTGCCAGTCTCCGAGGCAGGGGCGGCAATCAGCCCCAGCATTTT. It encodes CASLRGRGGNQPQHF. The entire variable domain, with the rest obtained from reference TRBV2 and TRBJ1-5, is as follows: EPEVTQTPSHQVTQMGQEVILRCVPISNHLYFYWYRQILGQKVEFLVSFYNNEISEKSEIFDDQFSVERPDGSNFTLKIRSTKLEDSAMYFCASLRGRGGNQPQHFGDGTRLSIL.

The chain recombines TRBV5-6 with TRBJ2-7; 7 positions agree with TRBD1. Germline CDR1 is SGHDT and CDR2 is YYEEEE. The CDR3 is 14 residues long. With 2 bases clipped from V and 2 bases from J, the junction kept 4 bases outside the gene matches. As DNA, the CDR3 is TGTGCCAGCAGCTTTTTTACAGGGGCCTACGAGCAGTACTTC. Its protein product is CASSFFTGAYEQYF. The full variable domain, in which reference TRBV5-6 and TRBJ2-7 provide the parts outside the CDR3, is DAGVTQSPTHLIKTRGQQVTLRCSPKSGHDTVSWYQQALGQGPQFIFQYYEEEERQRGNFPDRFSGHQFPNYSSELNVNALLLGDSALYLCASSFFTGAYEQYFGPGTRLTVT.

This rearrangement joins TRBV18 to TRBJ1-1; no definite D call. The V end was cut by 5 bases, the J end by 1 base, with 8 bases between. The CDR3 is 13 residues long. Germline V gene lookup returns CDR1 KGHSH and CDR2 LQKENI. For the CDR3, the DNA is TGTGCCAGCTCAGCCAGACAGAACACTGAAGCTTTCTTT. Translated, it gives CASSARQNTEAFF.

This clone was picked up a small number of times. The chain recombines TRBV1 with TRBJ1-5. TRBV1 is given as a pseudogene. The CDR3 length is 16 residues. CDR3 residues: CTSTTREGAESQPQHF. The CDR3 DNA follows: TGCACCAGCACCACAAGAGAAGGAGCAGAGAGTCAGCCCCAGCATTTT.

In DNA form, the CDR3 reads TGTGCCAGCAGTCAAACAGGGGAGGGAAAACTGTTTTTT. Its protein product is CASSQTGEGKLFF. The chain has TRBV6-6 and TRBJ1-4; TRBD1 agrees at 7 bases. After removal of 5 bases from V and 10 bases from J, the junction contained 7 bases not matched to a gene. The CDR3 runs to 13 residues. The germline V gene encodes CDR1 MNHNY and CDR2 SVGAGI (reference sequence).

The J gene is TRBJ2-5, the V gene TRBV7-8, with a tentative D call TRBD1 (5 bases). In germline, CDR1 is SGHVS, CDR2 FQNEAQ. The CDR3 is 15 residues long. V was clipped by 1 base and J by 5 bases, with 14 bases between them. The CDR3 loop reads CASSLVPGRWETQYF. CDR3 sequence (DNA): TGTGCCAGCAGCTTAGTGCCAGGGCGCTGGGAGACCCAGTACTTC. Variable domain in full (rest from reference TRBV7-8 and TRBJ2-5): GAGVSQSPRYKVAKRGQDVALRCDPISGHVSLFWYQQALGQGPEFLTYFQNEAQLDKSGLPSDRFFAERPEGSVSTLKIQRTQQEDSAVYLCASSLVPGRWETQYFGPGTRLLVL.

This chain joins TRBV10-3 and TRBJ2-5; no clear D. Germline V gene data show CDR1 as ENHRY and CDR2 as SYGVKD. The CDR3 consists of 13 residues. V shed 4 bases and J shed 3 bases, with 9 bases lying between them. In nucleotides, the CDR3 is TGTGCCATCAGTGTTGAGGTTGAAGAGACCCAGTACTTC. It yields the protein CAISVEVEETQYF.

J is TRBJ2-3 and V is TRBV7-6, with 7 bases that match TRBD2. V shed 3 bases, J shed 4 bases, and the junction held 10 bases outside the gene matches. Germline V lookup: CDR1 SGHVS, CDR2 FNYEAQ. The CDR3 length is 16 residues. The DNA for the CDR3 is TGTGCCAGCAGCTTGGGAGGGCCCTCGCACTCAGATACGCAGTATTTT. Translated: CASSLGGPSHSDTQYF.

V gene TRBV19 combines with J gene TRBJ2-5; 10 bases fit TRBD1. V was clipped by 6 bases and J by 5 bases; unmatched bases: 9. Per germline, CDR1 LNHDA and CDR2 SQIVND (reference sequence). The length of the CDR3 is 15 residues. CDR3 residues: CASRSDRGRVETQYF. Written as DNA, the CDR3 is TGTGCCAGTAGGTCAGACAGGGGGCGCGTCGAGACCCAGTACTTC.

V is TRBV7-9 and J is TRBJ1-2, with D perhaps TRBD1 (6 bases). Germline V gene data show CDR1 as SEHNR and CDR2 as FQNEAQ (reference sequence). The CDR3 runs 14 residues. V lost 5 bases to trimming and J lost 8 bases, with 18 bases between them. The CDR3 is CASSLGAVVPGYTF. The CDR3 DNA reads as TGTGCCAGCAGCCTGGGGGCAGTGGTGCCCGGCTACACCTTC.

In DNA form, the CDR3 reads TGTGCCAGCAGCTTAAGAAGCAATCAGCCCCAGCATTTT. It codes for CASSLRSNQPQHF. The V gene is TRBV7-2, the J gene TRBJ1-5; no definite D call. V was pared by 2 bases and J by 1 base, with 3 bases between. The CDR3 loop spans 13 amino acids. CDR1 is SGHTA, CDR2 FQGNSA, per germline. The complete variable domain, with remaining parts taken from reference TRBV7-2 and TRBJ1-5, reads GAGVSQSPSNKVTEKGKDVELRCDPISGHTALYWYRQSLGQGLEFLIYFQGNSAPDKSGLPSDRFSAERTGGSVSTLTIQRTQQEDSAVYLCASSLRSNQPQHFGDGTRLSIL.

The J gene is TRBJ2-1, the V gene TRBV15; 7 nucleotides match TRBD2. The length of the CDR3 is 15 residues. The V segment lost 5 bases and the J segment 9 bases; nucleotides outside the gene matches: 13. Germline V CDR1 and CDR2: LNHNV, YYDKDF (reference sequence). In DNA, the CDR3 is TGTGCCACCAGCTCCCCTGGGGGAGGGAGATCTGAGCAGTTCTTC. Translated, it gives CATSSPGGGRSEQFF.

This clone was seen a few times. CDR3 nucleotides: TGTGCCAGCAGTGCGCCACCGGGACAGGATAAAGAGACCCAGTACTTC. It translates to CASSAPPGQDKETQYF. The J gene is TRBJ2-5, the V gene TRBV25-1; 8 nucleotides agree with TRBD1. With V trimmed by 4 bases and J by 3 bases, 10 bases remained unmatched. The CDR3 is made up of 16 amino acids. Germline V gene sequence: CDR1 MGHDK, CDR2 SYGVNS.

The chain is built from TRBV10-3 and TRBJ1-1, with D tentatively TRBD1 (6 bases). V lost 6 bases to trimming and J lost 5 bases, with 28 bases between them. CDR3 length: 18 residues. Per the germline V gene, CDR1 is ENHRY and CDR2 is SYGVKD. The CDR3 reads CAIRGDKILGGYVTEAFF. DNA of the CDR3: TGTGCCATCAGAGGGGATAAGATACTAGGGGGTTATGTAACTGAAGCTTTCTTT.

The chain employs TRBV28 and TRBJ1-1; no definite D call. CDR1 is MDHEN and CDR2 is SYDVKM in the germline V gene. The CDR3 sequence is 13 residues long. V shed 8 bases and J shed 3 bases, with 13 bases lying between them. CDR3 in amino acids: CASVGRRYTEAFF. For the CDR3, the DNA is TGTGCCAGCGTCGGCAGGCGGTACACTGAAGCTTTCTTT.

The chain carries TRBV5-1 and TRBJ2-7; D not certain. The ends were cut back, 0 bases at V and 3 bases at J, with 4 bases in the middle. The germline V gene has CDR1 SGHRS and CDR2 YFSETQ. The CDR3 runs to 12 residues. CDR3 amino acids: CASSLGFYEQYF. The CDR3 DNA reads as TGCGCCAGCAGCTTGGGGTTCTACGAGCAGTACTTC.

V and J are TRBV7-2 and TRBJ2-7; the match to TRBD2 covers 10 bases. V was pared by 1 base and J by 7 bases, with 7 bases of the junction left unmatched. The CDR3 covers 15 residues. Germline CDR1 SGHTA, CDR2 FQGNSA. The CDR3 sequence: CASSLVAGGPSEQYF. The DNA for the CDR3 is TGTGCCAGCAGCTTAGTAGCGGGAGGACCCTCGGAGCAGTACTTC.

This clone was found a few times. The chain uses TRBV10-3 and TRBJ1-1, with no clear D. Germline lookup yields CDR1 ENHRY and CDR2 SYGVKD. There are 16 residues in the CDR3. The V end was cut by 2 bases, the J end by 2 bases, with 15 bases between. The CDR3 DNA sequence: TGTGCCATCAGTGAGGAATCCACAACCCTTAACACTGAAGCTTTCTTT. This gives the protein CAISEESTTLNTEAFF.

The rearrangement joins TRBV7-2 to TRBJ2-3; the match to TRBD2 covers 11 bases. CDR1 is SGHTA and CDR2 is FQGNSA in the germline V gene. The CDR3 has 16 amino acids. Losses at the gene ends were 2 bases for V and 4 bases for J; bases not matched to a gene: 5. CDR3 loop: CASSLTGSGRADTQYF. DNA for the CDR3: TGTGCCAGCAGCTTAACTGGTAGCGGGAGGGCAGATACGCAGTATTTT.

The V and J genes are TRBV5-1 and TRBJ2-7, with 7 bases matching TRBD1. Germline trimming cut 4 bases from V and 2 bases from J; bases unmatched to any gene: 9. The CDR3 is 15 amino acids. Germline values: CDR1 SGHRS, CDR2 YFSETQ. CDR3 nucleotide sequence: TGCGCCAGCAGCCCCGGGACAGCAAACCCCTACGAGCAGTACTTC. It codes for CASSPGTANPYEQYF.

This clone was recorded a few times. The genes are TRBV10-3 and TRBJ1-1, with 8 bases that match TRBD1. V lost 11 bases, J lost 0 bases, and 5 bases stayed unmatched. The CDR3 is 13 amino acids. The germline V gene has CDR1 ENHRY and CDR2 SYGVKD. DNA of the CDR3: TGTGCCTCCGGGACAGGATTGAACACTGAAGCTTTCTTT. It encodes CASGTGLNTEAFF.